The rows below give T cell receptor beta chains drawn from one sample of a study of blood T cell repertoires in COVID-19. The data were produced by immunoSEQ multiplex PCR, yet TCRdb's version contains in-frame clones alone and is incomplete. The repertoire holds 200,000 to 250,000 clones, 82% seen once, with about 5.3% in the top ten. The sample taken for sequencing was peripheral blood. All receptors derive from a woman of 80 years or more with active or convalescent COVID-19. The CDR3 runs from the conserved cysteine through the conserved F or W. The order of the fields is clone size, V gene, D gene, J gene, CDR3 protein, CDR3 DNA. A D gene is named only where the DNA matches it firmly. Clone sizes are given selectively: once, few, many, or a class where the clone is expanded.

clone size: -; V gene: TRBV6-1; D gene: -; J gene: TRBJ2-1; CDR3 protein: CASSEDATEYNEQFF; CDR3 DNA: TGTGCCAGCAGTGAAGACGCGACAGAATACAATGAGCAGTTCTTC
clone size: few; V gene: TRBV2; D gene: -; J gene: TRBJ1-1; CDR3 protein: CASSEQGVNTEAFF; CDR3 DNA: TGTGCCAGCAGTGAACAGGGCGTGAACACTGAAGCTTTCTTT
clone size: -; V gene: TRBV28; D gene: TRBD1; J gene: TRBJ1-6; CDR3 protein: CASSRTGQGYSPLHF; CDR3 DNA: TGTGCCAGCAGTCGAACAGGACAGGGTTATTCACCCCTCCACTTT
clone size: few; V gene: TRBV19; D gene: -; J gene: TRBJ1-2; CDR3 protein: CASSVDSSYGYTF; CDR3 DNA: TGTGCCAGTAGTGTCGACAGCAGCTATGGCTACACCTTC
clone size: -; V gene: TRBV6-5; D gene: TRBD1; J gene: TRBJ1-6; CDR3 protein: CASTPGGSYNSPLHF; CDR3 DNA: TGTGCCAGCACCCCAGGGGGCTCCTATAATTCACCCCTCCACTTT
clone size: once; V gene: TRBV2; D gene: TRBD1; J gene: TRBJ2-5; CDR3 protein: CASSVDRAQETQYF; CDR3 DNA: TGTGCCAGCAGTGTGGACAGGGCCCAAGAGACCCAGTACTTC
clone size: -; V gene: TRBV5-1; D gene: -; J gene: TRBJ2-2; CDR3 protein: CASSPTRGNTGELFF; CDR3 DNA: TGCGCCAGCAGCCCGACAAGGGGAAACACCGGGGAGCTGTTTTTT
clone size: once; V gene: TRBV28; D gene: -; J gene: TRBJ1-1; CDR3 protein: CASTLQGSPPTEAFF; CDR3 DNA: TGTGCCAGCACCCTCCAGGGTTCCCCGCCAACTGAAGCTTTCTTT
clone size: -; V gene: TRBV18; D gene: TRBD1; J gene: TRBJ2-1; CDR3 protein: CASSPPQAGGVGNEQFF; CDR3 DNA: TGTGCCAGCTCACCTCCACAGGCAGGGGGAGTTGGAAATGAGCAGTTCTTC
clone size: few; V gene: TRBV5-5; D gene: TRBD1; J gene: TRBJ1-3; CDR3 protein: CASSPDRVRNTIYF; CDR3 DNA: TGTGCCAGCAGCCCAGACAGGGTTAGAAACACCATATATTTT
clone size: few; V gene: TRBV28; D gene: TRBD2; J gene: TRBJ2-7; CDR3 protein: CASSLSISGGSYEQYF; CDR3 DNA: TGTGCCAGCAGTTTATCGATTAGCGGGGGATCTTACGAGCAGTACTTC
clone size: -; V gene: TRBV29-1; D gene: TRBD1; J gene: TRBJ1-3; CDR3 protein: CSVTRRTGSGNTIYF; CDR3 DNA: TGCAGCGTAACCCGGCGGACAGGCTCTGGAAACACCATATATTTT
clone size: -; V gene: TRBV6-4; D gene: -; J gene: TRBJ2-1; CDR3 protein: CASSEVGVGGYEQFF; CDR3 DNA: TGTGCCAGCAGTGAAGTGGGTGTAGGGGGATATGAGCAGTTCTTC
clone size: few; V gene: TRBV2; D gene: TRBD1; J gene: TRBJ1-5; CDR3 protein: CASSGTGGNQPQHF; CDR3 DNA: TGTGCCAGCAGTGGGACAGGGGGTAATCAGCCCCAGCATTTT
clone size: few; V gene: TRBV4-2; D gene: -; J gene: TRBJ2-2; CDR3 protein: CASSQNGAGFPGELFF; CDR3 DNA: TGTGCCAGCAGCCAAAACGGGGCGGGGTTCCCCGGGGAGCTGTTTTTT
clone size: -; V gene: TRBV11-3; D gene: TRBD1; J gene: TRBJ2-3; CDR3 protein: CASSPRKAGGDQGDTQYF; CDR3 DNA: TGTGCCAGCAGCCCCCGTAAGGCAGGGGGCGATCAGGGAGATACGCAGTATTTT
clone size: -; V gene: TRBV4-2; D gene: -; J gene: TRBJ1-1; CDR3 protein: CASSQDSRDTEAFF; CDR3 DNA: TGTGCCAGCAGCCAAGATAGCCGGGACACTGAAGCTTTCTTT
clone size: -; V gene: TRBV3-1/TRBV3-2; D gene: TRBD1; J gene: TRBJ1-1; CDR3 protein: CASSRTAGQGARAFF; CDR3 DNA: TGTGCCAGCAGCCGAACCGCCGGACAGGGGGCAAGAGCTTTCTTT
clone size: -; V gene: TRBV20-1; D gene: TRBD1; J gene: TRBJ1-1; CDR3 protein: CSASPPRDRGLKNTEAFF; CDR3 DNA: TGCAGTGCTAGTCCCCCTCGAGACAGGGGCCTTAAGAACACTGAAGCTTTCTTT
clone size: -; V gene: TRBV28; D gene: -; J gene: TRBJ2-7; CDR3 protein: CASSLSRERGEQYF; CDR3 DNA: TGTGCCAGCAGTTTGAGCAGGGAAAGGGGCGAGCAGTACTTC
clone size: -; V gene: TRBV19; D gene: -; J gene: TRBJ1-5; CDR3 protein: CASSIGLAEGNQPQHF; CDR3 DNA: TGTGCCAGTAGTATCGGTTTGGCGGAGGGGAATCAGCCCCAGCATTTT
clone size: -; V gene: TRBV28; D gene: -; J gene: TRBJ1-1; CDR3 protein: CASSLVGEVGNTEAFF; CDR3 DNA: TGTGCCAGCAGCCTCGTCGGCGAGGTTGGGAACACTGAAGCTTTCTTT
clone size: -; V gene: TRBV2; D gene: -; J gene: TRBJ1-3; CDR3 protein: CASQDTLGNTIYF; CDR3 DNA: TGTGCCAGCCAAGATACTCTCGGAAACACCATATATTTT
clone size: -; V gene: TRBV18; D gene: TRBD1; J gene: TRBJ2-5; CDR3 protein: CASSPPSGQGPGTQETQYF; CDR3 DNA: TGTGCCAGCTCACCACCGTCGGGACAGGGCCCCGGCACCCAAGAGACCCAGTACTTC
clone size: -; V gene: TRBV18; D gene: -; J gene: TRBJ2-7; CDR3 protein: CASSVSGPSYEQYF; CDR3 DNA: TGTGCCAGCTCAGTGTCAGGTCCCTCCTACGAGCAGTACTTC
clone size: -; V gene: TRBV19; D gene: -; J gene: TRBJ1-6; CDR3 protein: CASSIPSQSINSPLHF; CDR3 DNA: TGTGCCAGTAGTATACCTTCACAGAGCATAAATTCACCCCTCCACTTT
clone size: -; V gene: TRBV27; D gene: -; J gene: TRBJ1-2; CDR3 protein: CASWAEGRYTF; CDR3 DNA: TGTGCCAGCTGGGCAGAAGGCCGCTACACCTTC
clone size: -; V gene: TRBV18; D gene: -; J gene: TRBJ2-7; CDR3 protein: CASSPGGTGFSYEQYF; CDR3 DNA: TGTGCCAGCTCACCGGGAGGGACAGGCTTTTCCTACGAGCAGTACTTC